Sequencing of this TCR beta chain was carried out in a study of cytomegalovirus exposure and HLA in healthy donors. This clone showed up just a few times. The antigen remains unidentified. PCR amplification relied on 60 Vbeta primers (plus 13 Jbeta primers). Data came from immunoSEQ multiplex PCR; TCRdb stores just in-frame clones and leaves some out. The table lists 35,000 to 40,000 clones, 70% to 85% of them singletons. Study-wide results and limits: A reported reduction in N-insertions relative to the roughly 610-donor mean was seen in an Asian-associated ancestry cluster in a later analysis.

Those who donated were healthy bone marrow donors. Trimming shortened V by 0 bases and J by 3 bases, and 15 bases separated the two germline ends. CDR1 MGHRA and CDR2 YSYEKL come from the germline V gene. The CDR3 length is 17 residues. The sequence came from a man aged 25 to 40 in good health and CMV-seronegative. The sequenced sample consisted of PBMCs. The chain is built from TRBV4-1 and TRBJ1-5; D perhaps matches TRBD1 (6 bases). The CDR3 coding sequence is TGCGCCAGCAGCCAAGATCATCCCCCAGGGGTCAATCAGCCCCAGCATTTT. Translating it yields CASSQDHPPGVNQPQHF.